This TCR beta chain was sequenced in a study of regulatory T cells in long-lasting Graves disease. Both iRepertoire HTBI primers and Arm-PCR of CDR3 regions were used to build the TCR beta libraries. From the multiplex PCR reads, TCRdb called clonotypes with MiXCR, one entry per CDR3 protein. The table includes about 430,000 distinct CDR3 sequences, around 20% detected once. V was pared by 6 bases and J by 10 bases, with 12 bases between. The germline V gene encodes CDR1 KGHSH and CDR2 LQKENI. The CDR3 extends over 11 amino acids. Regarding time point: persistent/refractory GD, antithyroid drugs over 5 years with positive TRAb. With RNA extracted from PBMCs as input, the TCR library was made.

The sequence came from a female donor with Graves disease. The chain is built from TRBV18 and TRBJ1-1; D call uncertain. The material sequenced was peripheral blood mononuclear cells (PBMCs), taken when the disease was refractory, from a patient treated with antithyroid drugs. The CDR3 region has the DNA TGTGCCAGCTCTCCGGGCGCCCCAGCTTTCTTT. This translates into CASSPGAPAFF.